These 28 T cell receptor beta chains originate from one sample sequenced in a study of cytomegalovirus exposure and HLA in healthy donors. PCR amplification relied on 60 Vbeta primers (plus 13 Jbeta primers). Repertoires were generated with immunoSEQ multiplex PCR, while TCRdb's copy carries only in-frame clones and drops some. The table shows some 190,000 clones, with roughly 10% occurring only once. The sample consisted of PBMCs. Receptor source: a young woman in good health and CMV-seropositive.

V gene TRBV29-1 combines with J gene TRBJ2-7; a weak D match, TRBD2 (5 bases). The germline V gene has CDR1 SQVTM and CDR2 ANQGSEA. V shed 6 bases and J shed 3 bases, with 12 bases lying between them. The CDR3 sequence is 12 residues long. The DNA of the CDR3 is TGCAGCGTCCACCAGAGGGACTACGAGCAGTACTTC. This encodes CSVHQRDYEQYF.

This clone was seen a handful of times. The chain joins TRBV6-1 to TRBJ1-5; D gene uncertain. CDR1 is MNHNS, CDR2 SASEGT, per germline. Trimming shortened V by 2 bases and J by 3 bases, and 14 bases separated the two germline ends. This CDR3 is built from 16 residues. The CDR3 DNA reads as TGTGCCAGCAGTGAAATGGCCGGGAGAACCAATCAGCCCCAGCATTTT. Translating gives CASSEMAGRTNQPQHF.

The genes are TRBV18 and TRBJ2-1; 7 bases line up with TRBD2. Germline V lookup: CDR1 KGHSH, CDR2 LQKENI. V trimming: 2 bases; J trimming: 1 base; junction bases outside the gene matches: 20. The CDR3 spans 21 residues. The CDR3 region is CASSPWGVLAIAGPSYNEQFF. The CDR3 DNA sequence: TGTGCCAGCTCACCATGGGGGGTACTAGCGATAGCGGGCCCTTCCTACAATGAGCAGTTCTTC.

The chain combines TRBV27 with TRBJ2-7; a possible D gene is TRBD2 (7 bases). The CDR3 extends over 15 amino acids. The germline V gene has CDR1 MNHEY and CDR2 SMNVEV (reference sequence). V shed 2 bases and J shed 0 bases, with 11 bases lying between them. In nucleotides, the CDR3 is TGTGCCAGCAGTTTAGAGGGGGGGACCTCCTACGAGCAGTACTTC. It is translated as CASSLEGGTSYEQYF.

This clone was seen more than once but under ten times. The chain carries TRBV4-1 and TRBJ2-7; 14 bases map to TRBD2. The CDR3 extends over 18 amino acids. The V and J ends lost 2 bases and 6 bases, in that order; junction bases with no gene match: 12. Germline V gene data show CDR1 as MGHRA and CDR2 as YSYEKL. The CDR3 DNA sequence: TGCGCCAGCAGCCAAAAGGACGGGACTAGCGGGAGTAACTCCGAGCAGTACTTC. As protein: CASSQKDGTSGSNSEQYF.

The chain has TRBV5-1 and TRBJ1-5, with 7 bases aligning to TRBD1. This CDR3 is 13 amino acids long. The J segment lost 3 bases and the V segment lost 6 bases, leaving 3 bases of the junction unmatched. Germline-derived CDR1 and CDR2 are SGHRS and YFSETQ. DNA for the CDR3: TGCGCCAGCATCGACAGGGACAATCAGCCCCAGCATTTT. Translated, it gives CASIDRDNQPQHF.

The rearrangement joins TRBV5-4 to TRBJ2-3, with 11 bases aligning to TRBD2. Germline V gives CDR1 SGHNT, CDR2 YYREEE (reference sequence). Trimming at V came to 2 bases and at J to 5 bases, leaving 4 bases not matched to a gene. The CDR3 sequence is 15 residues long. For the CDR3, the DNA is TGTGCCAGCAGCTTTAGCGGGAGGGGTAAAGATACGCAGTATTTT. It encodes CASSFSGRGKDTQYF. The whole variable domain, remainder taken from reference TRBV5-4 and TRBJ2-3, is ETGVTQSPTHLIKTRGQQVTLRCSSQSGHNTVSWYQQALGQGPQFIFQYYREEENGRGNFPPRFSGLQFPNYSSELNVNALELDDSALYLCASSFSGRGKDTQYFGPGTRLTVL.

The chain couples TRBV18 to TRBJ2-3; perhaps TRBD1 as D (5 bases). CDR3 length: 15 amino acids. Trimming stripped 6 bases from V and 0 bases from J, with 13 bases between. The germline gives CDR1 KGHSH, CDR2 LQKENI. Here the CDR3 reads CASSGAQGSTDTQYF. In DNA form, the CDR3 reads TGTGCCAGCTCCGGCGCCCAGGGTAGCACAGATACGCAGTATTTT.

The rearrangement joins TRBV4-2 to TRBJ2-2; 13 bases are shared with TRBD2. Per germline, CDR1 LGHNA and CDR2 YNFKEQ. The length of the CDR3 is 15 residues. Trimming at V came to 8 bases and at J to 6 bases, leaving 6 bases not matched to a gene. DNA of the CDR3: TGTGCCAGCCGAGGGACTAGCGGGATCCCCGGGGAGCTGTTTTTT. Translation gives CASRGTSGIPGELFF.

The chain combines TRBV4-1 with TRBJ1-3, with a weak D call TRBD1 (6 bases). Trimming took off 1 base at V and 8 bases at J, with 9 bases between the two ends. Germline-derived CDR1 and CDR2 are MGHRA and YSYEKL. The CDR3 covers 13 residues. CDR3 residues: CASSQVGGDTIYF. CDR3 nucleotides: TGCGCCAGCAGCCAAGTTGGGGGCGACACCATATATTTT.

The gene calls are TRBV10-3 and TRBJ1-1; 11 bases map to TRBD1. Losses at the gene ends were 10 bases for V and 0 bases for J; bases not matched to a gene: 7. The CDR3 loop spans 15 amino acids. Per germline, CDR1 ENHRY and CDR2 SYGVKD. The CDR3 DNA reads as TGTGCCAGTCTGGGACAGGGGGAAATGAACACTGAAGCTTTCTTT. Translated: CASLGQGEMNTEAFF.

This clone was observed a handful of times. V is TRBV7-9 and J is TRBJ2-4; 8 nucleotides match TRBD2. The V gene end was trimmed by 2 bases and the J gene end by 5 bases; junction bases not matched to a gene: 2. Germline V gene lookup returns CDR1 SEHNR and CDR2 FQNEAQ (reference sequence). The CDR3 loop spans 14 amino acids. The CDR3 nucleotides are TGTGCCAGCAGCTTACCTAGCGGGCAAAACATTCAGTACTTC. Protein product: CASSLPSGQNIQYF.

The chain is built from TRBV30 and TRBJ2-3; D unresolved. V was clipped by 0 bases and J by 2 bases, with 9 bases between them. Germline loops: CDR1 GTSNPN, CDR2 SVGIG (reference sequence). The CDR3 totals 14 residues. CDR3 sequence (DNA): TGTGCCTGGAGTGTACTGGGCCTCACAGATACGCAGTATTTT. Translating gives CAWSVLGLTDTQYF.

This chain uses TRBV10-3 with TRBJ2-3; D is possibly TRBD1 (5 bases). Between the trimmed V and J ends, which lost 4 bases and 3 bases, there was a span of 17 bases. The CDR3 sequence is 16 residues long. Germline V CDR1 and CDR2: ENHRY, SYGVKD. CDR3 nucleotide sequence: TGTGCCATCAGTGCCTTAGGGGCGCAAGAGACAGATACGCAGTATTTT. Protein product: CAISALGAQETDTQYF.

To note about this clone: This CDR3 is also generated by other DNA sequences in the sample. This chain links TRBV2 with TRBJ1-2, with D perhaps matching TRBD1 (5 bases). The CDR3 contains 14 residues. Germline CDR1 SNHLY, CDR2 FYNNEI. Trimming took off 3 bases at V and 1 base at J, with 9 bases between the two ends. The CDR3 here is CASSEMGRNYGYTF. The CDR3 DNA reads as TGTGCCAGCAGTGAGATGGGGCGTAACTATGGCTACACCTTC.

This clone appeared a few times. Compared with germline, one end of the junction differs, possibly owing to a read error. The chain joins TRBV5-1 to TRBJ2-5; 8 bases map to TRBD1. CDR1 SGHRS and CDR2 YFSETQ come from the germline V gene. The CDR3 is made up of 14 amino acids. For the CDR3, the DNA is TGCGCCAGCAGCTTAACAGGGGGAACAGAGACCCAGCACTTC. This gives the protein CASSLTGGTETQHF. Drawing the rest from reference TRBV5-1 and TRBJ2-5, the complete variable domain is KAGVTQTPRYLIKTRGQQVTLSCSPISGHRSVSWYQQTPGQGLQFLFEYFSETQRNKGNFPGRFSGRQFSNSRSEMNVSTLELGDSALYLCASSLTGGTETQHFGPGTRLLVL.

V and J are TRBV2 and TRBJ2-5, with a tentative D call TRBD1 (5 bases). The J call is doubtful: the DNA matches TRBJ2-7 better. This CDR3 is 13 amino acids long. Germline values: CDR1 SNHLY, CDR2 FYNNEI. The CDR3 coding sequence is TGTGCCAGCAATGGAGACAGTACTTACGAGCAGTACTTC. Translation: CASNGDSTYEQYF.

V gene TRBV7-2 combines with J gene TRBJ2-3; D uncertain. Germline loops: CDR1 SGHTA, CDR2 FQGNSA. CDR3 length: 15 residues. V was cut by 0 bases and J by 5 bases, with 12 bases left in between. The CDR3 reads CASSLAQVYGDTQYF. The DNA of the CDR3 is TGTGCCAGCAGCTTAGCGCAGGTATATGGAGATACGCAGTATTTT.

This sequence joins TRBV7-8 and TRBJ2-7; 13 nucleotides line up with TRBD2. V gave up 8 bases and J gave up 3 bases; unmatched junction bases: 19. From germline, CDR1 is SGHVS and CDR2 FQNEAQ. The CDR3 consists of 19 residues. The CDR3 nucleotides read TGTGCCAGCTTTGATGGGGTAGTCTGGACTAGCGGGAGTTACTACGAGCAGTACTTC. This sequence encodes CASFDGVVWTSGSYYEQYF.

The chain joins TRBV5-1 to TRBJ2-3, with 9 bases that match TRBD2. Germline CDR1 is SGHRS and CDR2 is YFSETQ. Trimming took 4 bases from V and 5 from J; bases not matched to a gene: 5. CDR3 length: 14 residues. CDR3 in DNA: TGCGCCAGCAGCCCCTCGACTAGCGGAGATACGCAGTATTTT. Protein sequence: CASSPSTSGDTQYF.

This clone was seen a handful of times. This chain uses TRBV5-1 with TRBJ2-1, with D perhaps matching TRBD1 (7 bases). With 4 bases removed from V and 7 bases from J, the gap between germline ends came to 21 bases. The CDR3 has 16 residues. In germline, CDR1 is SGHRS, CDR2 YFSETQ. The CDR3 coding sequence is TGCGCCAGCAGCCCCCAGGCAGGGGGGTGGCAAAATGAGCAGTTCTTC. Protein: CASSPQAGGWQNEQFF.

This clone was detected only a few times. Other DNA sequences in this specimen translate into the identical CDR3. This rearrangement joins TRBV2 to TRBJ2-3; unclear D gene. The length of the CDR3 is 14 residues. CDR1 and CDR2 (germline): SNHLY, FYNNEI. Trimming pared 3 bases from V and 0 bases from J, leaving 7 bases between. The CDR3 sequence is CASSDSSSTDTQYF. The DNA for the CDR3 is TGTGCCAGCAGTGACTCCTCTAGCACAGATACGCAGTATTTT. Filled out from reference TRBV2 and TRBJ2-3, the complete variable domain reads EPEVTQTPSHQVTQMGQEVILRCVPISNHLYFYWYRQILGQKVEFLVSFYNNEISEKSEIFDDQFSVERPDGSNFTLKIRSTKLEDSAMYFCASSDSSSTDTQYFGPGTRLTVL.

This clone was recorded a few times. The chain joins TRBV7-2 to TRBJ2-2; 11 positions match TRBD2. The trim removed 1 base at V and 5 bases at J, leaving 3 bases unmatched. Germline CDR1 SGHTA, CDR2 FQGNSA. The CDR3 is 16 residues long. CDR3 coding DNA: TGTGCCAGCAGCTTAGTTGTAGCGGGAGGGACCGGGGAGCTGTTTTTT. Protein: CASSLVVAGGTGELFF.

This clone was detected a few times. This chain links TRBV7-8 with TRBJ2-6, with D unresolved. The germline V gene encodes CDR1 SGHVS and CDR2 FQNEAQ. The CDR3 is 15 residues long. V was cut by 11 bases and J by 2 bases, with 16 bases left in between. Here the CDR3 reads CALSRPGPGANVLTF. CDR3 coding DNA: TGTGCCCTAAGTCGGCCGGGTCCTGGGGCCAACGTCCTGACTTTC.

The chain combines TRBV14 with TRBJ2-7; perhaps TRBD2 as D (6 bases). The germline V gene encodes CDR1 SGHDN and CDR2 FVKESK. The CDR3 sequence is 15 residues long. V dropped 3 bases and J dropped 0 bases, with 12 bases sitting between them. The CDR3 spells CASSQGLYSSYEQYF. CDR3 nucleotide sequence: TGTGCCAGCAGCCAGGGACTTTATAGCTCCTACGAGCAGTACTTC.

This chain joins TRBV19 and TRBJ1-2; TRBD1 matches 10 bases. The germline gives CDR1 LNHDA, CDR2 SQIVND (reference sequence). V dropped 4 bases and J dropped 7; count of bases not matched to a gene: 12. This CDR3 is built from 16 residues. CDR3 sequence: CASSRPRDRGFGGYTF. CDR3 nucleotides: TGTGCCAGTAGTAGGCCCCGGGACAGGGGTTTTGGTGGCTACACCTTC.

This clone was observed a handful of times. The rearrangement links TRBV5-8 to TRBJ2-3; 7 bases map to TRBD2. V lost 6 bases to trimming and J lost 1 base; unmatched junction nucleotides: 11. The CDR3 is made up of 16 amino acids. Per the germline V gene, CDR1 is SGHTS and CDR2 is YDEGEE. CDR3 DNA sequence: TGTGCCAGCAAACTCGGCACTAGCGCGGGCACAGATACGCAGTATTTT. It specifies CASKLGTSAGTDTQYF.

There are a few counts of this clone. The rearrangement uses TRBV5-1 and TRBJ1-1; D uncertain. Germline CDR1 is SGHRS and CDR2 is YFSETQ. This CDR3 has 13 residues. Trimming pared 0 bases from V and 5 bases from J, leaving 8 bases between. CDR3 DNA sequence: TGCGCCAGCAGCTTGGGTGACGGGACTGAAGCTTTCTTT. The encoded protein is CASSLGDGTEAFF.